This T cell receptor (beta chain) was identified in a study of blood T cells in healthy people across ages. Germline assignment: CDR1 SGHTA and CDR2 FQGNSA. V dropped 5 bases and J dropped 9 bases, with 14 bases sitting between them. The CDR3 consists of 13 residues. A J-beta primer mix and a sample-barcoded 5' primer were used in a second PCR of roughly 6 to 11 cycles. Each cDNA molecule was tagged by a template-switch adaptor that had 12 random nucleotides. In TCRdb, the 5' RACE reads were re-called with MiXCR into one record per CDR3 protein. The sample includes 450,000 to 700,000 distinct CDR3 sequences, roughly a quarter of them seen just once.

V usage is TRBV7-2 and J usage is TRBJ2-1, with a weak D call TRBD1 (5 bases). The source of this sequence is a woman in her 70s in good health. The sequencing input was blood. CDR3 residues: CASSSTGIGEQFF. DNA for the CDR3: TGTGCCAGCAGCAGTACAGGTATCGGTGAGCAGTTCTTC.